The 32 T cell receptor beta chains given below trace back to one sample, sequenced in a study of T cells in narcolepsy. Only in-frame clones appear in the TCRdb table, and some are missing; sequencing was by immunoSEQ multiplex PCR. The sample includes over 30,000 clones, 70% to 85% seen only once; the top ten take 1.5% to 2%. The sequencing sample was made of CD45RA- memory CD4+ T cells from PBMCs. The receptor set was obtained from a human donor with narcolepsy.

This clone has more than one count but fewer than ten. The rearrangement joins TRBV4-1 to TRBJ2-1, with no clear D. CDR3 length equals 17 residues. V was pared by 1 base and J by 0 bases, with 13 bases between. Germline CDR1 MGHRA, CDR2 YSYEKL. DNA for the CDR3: TGCGCCAGCAGCCAAGTGGACCTCGGCTTCTCCTACAATGAGCAGTTCTTC. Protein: CASSQVDLGFSYNEQFF.

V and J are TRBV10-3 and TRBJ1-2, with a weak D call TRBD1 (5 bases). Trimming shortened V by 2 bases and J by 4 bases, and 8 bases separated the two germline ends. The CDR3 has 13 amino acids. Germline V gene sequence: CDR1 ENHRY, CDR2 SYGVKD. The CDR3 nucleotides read TGTGCCATCAGTGAGGGGGACGGCTATGGCTACACCTTC. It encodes CAISEGDGYGYTF.

The CDR3 nucleotides read TGCAGCGTTCGGTTGAGTACTGGAGATACGCAGTATTTT. Protein product: CSVRLSTGDTQYF. The chain joins TRBV29-1 to TRBJ2-3; D ambiguous. Germline CDR1 is SQVTM and CDR2 is ANQGSEA. V shed 5 bases and J shed 5 bases, with 14 bases lying between them. The CDR3 runs 13 residues.

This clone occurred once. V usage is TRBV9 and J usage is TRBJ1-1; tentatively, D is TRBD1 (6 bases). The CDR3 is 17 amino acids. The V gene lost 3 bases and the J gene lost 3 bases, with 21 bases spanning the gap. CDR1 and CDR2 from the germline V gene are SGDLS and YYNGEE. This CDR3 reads CASSEVPGLRGDTEAFF. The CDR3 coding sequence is TGTGCCAGCAGCGAAGTCCCGGGACTCAGGGGTGACACTGAAGCTTTCTTT.

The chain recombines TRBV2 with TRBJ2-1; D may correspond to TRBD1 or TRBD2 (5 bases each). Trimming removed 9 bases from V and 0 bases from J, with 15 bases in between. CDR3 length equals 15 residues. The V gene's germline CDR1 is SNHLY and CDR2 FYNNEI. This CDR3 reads CASPRGPSSYNEQFF. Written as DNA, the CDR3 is TGTGCCAGTCCCCGGGGCCCGAGCTCCTACAATGAGCAGTTCTTC.

CDR3 residues: CASSVDRLNTEAFF. DNA of the CDR3: TGTGCCAGCAGCGTGGACAGGTTGAACACTGAAGCTTTCTTT. The rearrangement uses TRBV9 and TRBJ1-1, with TRBD1 matching over 7 bases. Germline CDR1 SGDLS, CDR2 YYNGEE. V shed 2 bases and J 0 bases; nucleotides not matched to a gene: 1. The CDR3 sequence is 14 residues long.

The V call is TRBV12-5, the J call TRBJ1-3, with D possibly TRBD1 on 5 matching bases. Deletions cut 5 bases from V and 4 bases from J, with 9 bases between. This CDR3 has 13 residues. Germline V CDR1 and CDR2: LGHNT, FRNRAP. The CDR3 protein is CASGPSGGNTIYF. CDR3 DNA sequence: TGTGCTAGTGGTCCTTCAGGGGGAAACACCATATATTTT.

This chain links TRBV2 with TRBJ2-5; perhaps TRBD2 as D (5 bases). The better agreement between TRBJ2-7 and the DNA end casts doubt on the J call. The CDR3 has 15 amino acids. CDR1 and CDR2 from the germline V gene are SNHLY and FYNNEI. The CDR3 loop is CASSEAGGSSYEQYF. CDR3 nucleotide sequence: TGTGCCAGCAGTGAAGCAGGAGGAAGTTCCTACGAGCAGTACTTC.

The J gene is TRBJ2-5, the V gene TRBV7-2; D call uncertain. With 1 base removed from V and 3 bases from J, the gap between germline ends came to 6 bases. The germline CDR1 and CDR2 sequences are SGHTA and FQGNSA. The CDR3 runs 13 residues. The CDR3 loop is CASSLGTEETQYF. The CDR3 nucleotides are TGTGCCAGCAGCTTAGGGACGGAAGAGACCCAGTACTTC.

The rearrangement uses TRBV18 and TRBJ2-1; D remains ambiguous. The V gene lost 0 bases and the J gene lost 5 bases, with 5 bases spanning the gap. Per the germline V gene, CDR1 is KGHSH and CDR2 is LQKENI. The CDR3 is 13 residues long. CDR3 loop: CASSPPIDNEQFF. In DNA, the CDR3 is TGTGCCAGCTCACCACCGATAGACAATGAGCAGTTCTTC.

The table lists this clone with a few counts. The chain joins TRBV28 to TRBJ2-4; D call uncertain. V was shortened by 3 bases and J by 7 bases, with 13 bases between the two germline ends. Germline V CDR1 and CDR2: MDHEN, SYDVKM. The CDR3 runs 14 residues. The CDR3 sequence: CASSLEDLRNIQYF. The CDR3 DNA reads TGTGCCAGCAGTTTGGAAGATTTAAGGAACATTCAGTACTTC.

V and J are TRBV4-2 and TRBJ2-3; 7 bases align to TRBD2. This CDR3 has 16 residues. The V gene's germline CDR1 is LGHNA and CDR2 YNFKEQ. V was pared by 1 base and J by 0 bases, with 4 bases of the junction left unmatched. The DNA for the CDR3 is TGTGCCAGCAGCCAAGCCGCGGGGGACAGCACAGATACGCAGTATTTT. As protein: CASSQAAGDSTDTQYF.

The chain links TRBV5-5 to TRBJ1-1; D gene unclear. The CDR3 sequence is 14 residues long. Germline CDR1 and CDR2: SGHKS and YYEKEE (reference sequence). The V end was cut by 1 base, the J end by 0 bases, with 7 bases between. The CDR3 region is CASSLRQVNTEAFF. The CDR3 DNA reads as TGTGCCAGCAGCTTGAGGCAGGTGAACACTGAAGCTTTCTTT.

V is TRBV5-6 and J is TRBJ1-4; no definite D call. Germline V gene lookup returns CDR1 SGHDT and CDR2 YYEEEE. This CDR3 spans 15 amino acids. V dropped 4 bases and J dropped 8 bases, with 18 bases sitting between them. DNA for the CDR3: TGTGCCAGCAGCCCCCGGTCCAGCGGAGTAGAAAAACTGTTTTTT. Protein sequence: CASSPRSSGVEKLFF.

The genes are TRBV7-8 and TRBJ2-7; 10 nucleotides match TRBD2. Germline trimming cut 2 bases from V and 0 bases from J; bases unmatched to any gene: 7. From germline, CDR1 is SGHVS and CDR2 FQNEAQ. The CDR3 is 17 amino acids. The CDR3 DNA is TGTGCCAGCAGCTTATCTAGCGGGGGCCTTAGCTCCTACGAGCAGTACTTC. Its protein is CASSLSSGGLSSYEQYF.

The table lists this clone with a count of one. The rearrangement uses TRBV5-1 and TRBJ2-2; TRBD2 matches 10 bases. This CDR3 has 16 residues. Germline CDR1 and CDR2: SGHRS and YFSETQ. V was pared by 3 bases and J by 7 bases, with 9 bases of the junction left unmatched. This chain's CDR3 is CASSSSSGGSIGELFF. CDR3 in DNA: TGCGCCAGCAGCTCGTCTAGCGGGGGTTCGATCGGGGAGCTGTTTTTT.

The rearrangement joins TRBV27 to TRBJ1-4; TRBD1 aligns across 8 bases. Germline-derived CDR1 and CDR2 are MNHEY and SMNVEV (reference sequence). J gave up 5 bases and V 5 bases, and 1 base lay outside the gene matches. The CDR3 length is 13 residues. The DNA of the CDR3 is TGTGCCAGCAGTAGGACAGGGAATGAAAAACTGTTTTTT. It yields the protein CASSRTGNEKLFF.

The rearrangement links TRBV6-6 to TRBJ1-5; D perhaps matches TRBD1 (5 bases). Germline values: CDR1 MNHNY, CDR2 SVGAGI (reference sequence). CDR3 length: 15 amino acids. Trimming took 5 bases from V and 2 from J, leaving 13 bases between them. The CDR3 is CASSNPGSGNQPQHF. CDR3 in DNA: TGTGCCAGCAGTAACCCAGGGAGTGGCAATCAGCCCCAGCATTTT.

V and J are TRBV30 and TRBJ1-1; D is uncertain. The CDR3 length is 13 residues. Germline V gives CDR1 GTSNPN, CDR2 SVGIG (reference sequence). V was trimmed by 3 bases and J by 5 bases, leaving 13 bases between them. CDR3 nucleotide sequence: TGTGCCTGGAGCTCCAACGCTTGGACTGAAGCTTTCTTT. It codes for CAWSSNAWTEAFF.

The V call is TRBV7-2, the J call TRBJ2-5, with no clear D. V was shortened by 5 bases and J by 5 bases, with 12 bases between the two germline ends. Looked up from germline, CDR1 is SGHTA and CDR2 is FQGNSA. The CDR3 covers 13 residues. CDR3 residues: CASSGRRVETQYF. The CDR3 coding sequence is TGTGCCAGCAGCGGTAGAAGGGTCGAGACCCAGTACTTC.

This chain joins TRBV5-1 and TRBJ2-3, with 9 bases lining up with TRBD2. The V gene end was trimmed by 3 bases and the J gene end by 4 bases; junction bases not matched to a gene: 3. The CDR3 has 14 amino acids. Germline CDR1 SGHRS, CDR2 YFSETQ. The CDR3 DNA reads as TGCGCCAGCAGCTCCGGGACTAGCCCAGATACGCAGTATTTT. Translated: CASSSGTSPDTQYF.

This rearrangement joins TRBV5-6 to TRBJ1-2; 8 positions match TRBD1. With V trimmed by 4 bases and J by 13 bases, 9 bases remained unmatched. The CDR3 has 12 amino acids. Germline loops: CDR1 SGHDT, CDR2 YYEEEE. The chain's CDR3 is CASSPRTGKATF. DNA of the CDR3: TGTGCCAGCAGCCCGAGGACAGGGAAGGCCACCTTC.

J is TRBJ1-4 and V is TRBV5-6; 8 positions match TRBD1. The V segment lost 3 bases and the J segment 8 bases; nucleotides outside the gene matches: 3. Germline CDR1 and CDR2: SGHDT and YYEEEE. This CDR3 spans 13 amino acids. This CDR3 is CASSSDRAEKLFF. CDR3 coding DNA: TGTGCCAGCAGCTCGGACAGGGCCGAAAAACTGTTTTTT.

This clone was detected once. CDR3 amino acids: CASSAGVTGELFF. The CDR3, as DNA: TGTGCCAGCAGCGCCGGAGTAACCGGGGAGCTGTTTTTT. This chain connects TRBV9 to TRBJ2-2; no reliable D call. The ends were cut back, 3 bases at V and 5 bases at J, with 8 bases in the middle. This CDR3 has 13 residues. Germline lookup yields CDR1 SGDLS and CDR2 YYNGEE.

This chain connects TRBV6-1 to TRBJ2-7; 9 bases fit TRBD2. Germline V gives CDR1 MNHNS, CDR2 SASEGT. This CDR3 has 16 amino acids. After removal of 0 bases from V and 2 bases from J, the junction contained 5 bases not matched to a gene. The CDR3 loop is CASSEAHAGGTYEQYF. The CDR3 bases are TGTGCCAGCAGTGAAGCGCACGCGGGGGGGACCTACGAGCAGTACTTC.

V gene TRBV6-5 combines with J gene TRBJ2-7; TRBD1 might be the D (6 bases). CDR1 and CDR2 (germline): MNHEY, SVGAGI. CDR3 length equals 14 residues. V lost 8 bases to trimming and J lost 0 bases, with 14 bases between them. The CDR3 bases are TGTGCCAGCCTCTCGCTGGACAGCTCCTACGAGCAGTACTTC. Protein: CASLSLDSSYEQYF.

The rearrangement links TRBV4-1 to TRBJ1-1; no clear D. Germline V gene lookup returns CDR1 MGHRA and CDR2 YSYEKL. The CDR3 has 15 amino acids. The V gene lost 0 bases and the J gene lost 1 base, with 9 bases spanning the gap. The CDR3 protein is CASSQDERKNTEAFF. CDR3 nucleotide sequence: TGCGCCAGCAGCCAAGATGAGCGGAAGAACACTGAAGCTTTCTTT.

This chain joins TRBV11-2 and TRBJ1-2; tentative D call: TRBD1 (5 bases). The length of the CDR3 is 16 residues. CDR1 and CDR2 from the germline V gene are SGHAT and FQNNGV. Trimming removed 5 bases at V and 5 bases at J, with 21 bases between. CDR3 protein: CASSPGNRIPGYGYTF. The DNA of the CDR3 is TGTGCCAGCAGCCCCGGAAACAGGATCCCCGGGTATGGCTACACCTTC.

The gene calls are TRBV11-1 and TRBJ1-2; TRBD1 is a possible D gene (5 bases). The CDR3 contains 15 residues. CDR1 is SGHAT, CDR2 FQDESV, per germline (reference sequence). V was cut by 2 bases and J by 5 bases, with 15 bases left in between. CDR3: CASSLFAGHGYGYTF. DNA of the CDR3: TGTGCCAGCAGCTTATTTGCAGGGCATGGATATGGCTACACCTTC.

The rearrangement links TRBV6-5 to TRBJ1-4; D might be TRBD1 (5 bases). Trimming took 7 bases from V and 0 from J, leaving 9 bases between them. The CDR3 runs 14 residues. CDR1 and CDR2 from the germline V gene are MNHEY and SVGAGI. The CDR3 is CASKRGSTNEKLFF. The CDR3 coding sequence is TGTGCCAGCAAAAGGGGCTCAACTAATGAAAAACTGTTTTTT.

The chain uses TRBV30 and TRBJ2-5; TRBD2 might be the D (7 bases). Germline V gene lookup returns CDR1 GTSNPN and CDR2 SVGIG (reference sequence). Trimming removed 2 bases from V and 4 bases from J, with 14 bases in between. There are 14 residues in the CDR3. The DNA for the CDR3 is TGTGCCTGGAGTTTGGGGGGGCGGGCAGAGACCCAGTACTTC. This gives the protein CAWSLGGRAETQYF. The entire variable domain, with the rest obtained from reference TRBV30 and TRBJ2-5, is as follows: SQTIHQWPATLVQPVGSPLSLECTVEGTSNPNLYWYRQAAGRGLQLLFYSVGIGQISSEVPQNLSASRPQDRQFILSSKKLLLSDSGFYLCAWSLGGRAETQYFGPGTRLLVL.

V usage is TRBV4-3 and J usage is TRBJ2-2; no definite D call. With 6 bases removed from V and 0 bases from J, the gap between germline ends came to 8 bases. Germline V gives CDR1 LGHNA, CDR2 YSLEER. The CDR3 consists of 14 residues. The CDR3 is CASSFAANTGELFF. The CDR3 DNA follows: TGCGCCAGCAGTTTCGCAGCGAACACCGGGGAGCTGTTTTTT.